Given below is one T cell receptor (beta chain) in context. The sample originates from a study of CD8+ T cells in alopecia areata. Extracted from the samples, RNA was reverse transcribed into cDNA to serve as the sequencing template. Profiling relied on immunoSEQ multiplex PCR, and the TCRdb table lists in-frame clones only, not all of them. This sample has 110,000 to 150,000 clones, with about three fifths found just once. Germline V lookup: CDR1 SQVTM, CDR2 ANQGSEA. The V and J ends lost 0 bases and 5 bases respectively, with 8 bases between them. The CDR3 length is 13 residues. The clonotype originates from a human donor in good health. This chain joins TRBV29-1 and TRBJ2-1; D ambiguous. The sample comprised CD8+ T cells sorted from blood. The CDR3 reads CSVEDTVHNEQFF. The DNA for the CDR3 is TGCAGCGTTGAAGATACCGTCCACAATGAGCAGTTCTTC.